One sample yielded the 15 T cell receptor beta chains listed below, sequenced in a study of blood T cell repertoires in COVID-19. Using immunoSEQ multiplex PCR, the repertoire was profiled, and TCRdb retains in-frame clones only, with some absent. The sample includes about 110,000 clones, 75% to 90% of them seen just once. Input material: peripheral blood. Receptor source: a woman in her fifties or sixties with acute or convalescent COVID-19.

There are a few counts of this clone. CDR3 protein: CASSVTGTGGRDYGYTF. CDR3 nucleotides: TGTGCCAGTAGTGTAACCGGGACAGGGGGCCGCGACTATGGCTACACCTTC. The chain combines TRBV19 with TRBJ1-2; 12 bases map to TRBD1. The V and J ends lost 5 bases and 3 bases, in that order; junction bases with no gene match: 10. The CDR3 sequence is 17 residues long. Germline CDR1 and CDR2: LNHDA and SQIVND (reference sequence).

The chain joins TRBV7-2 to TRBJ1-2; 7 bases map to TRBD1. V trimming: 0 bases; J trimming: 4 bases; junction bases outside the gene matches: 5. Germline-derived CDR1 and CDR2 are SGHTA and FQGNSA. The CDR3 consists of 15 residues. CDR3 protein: CASSLAFSGGYGYTF. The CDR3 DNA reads TGTGCCAGCAGCTTAGCGTTTTCAGGGGGCTATGGCTACACCTTC.

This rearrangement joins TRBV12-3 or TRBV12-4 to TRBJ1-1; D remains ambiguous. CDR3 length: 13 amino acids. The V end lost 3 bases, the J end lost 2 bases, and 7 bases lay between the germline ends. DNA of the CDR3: TGTGCCAGCAGTTTCCAGATTAACACTGAAGCTTTCTTT. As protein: CASSFQINTEAFF.

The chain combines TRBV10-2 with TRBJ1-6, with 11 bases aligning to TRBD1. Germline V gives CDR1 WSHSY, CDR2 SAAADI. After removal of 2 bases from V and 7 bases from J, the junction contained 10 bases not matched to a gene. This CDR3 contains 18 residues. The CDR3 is CASSEVSGQGAENSPLHF. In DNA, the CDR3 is TGCGCCAGCAGTGAGGTGTCCGGACAGGGGGCTGAGAATTCACCCCTCCACTTT.

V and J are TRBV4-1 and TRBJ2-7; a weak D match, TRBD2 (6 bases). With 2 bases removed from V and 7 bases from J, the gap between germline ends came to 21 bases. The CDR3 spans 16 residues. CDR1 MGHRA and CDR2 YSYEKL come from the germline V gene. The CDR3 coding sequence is TGCGCCAGCAGCCAACTCGTAGGGACTGGCTCGGGGGAGCAGTACTTC. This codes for CASSQLVGTGSGEQYF.

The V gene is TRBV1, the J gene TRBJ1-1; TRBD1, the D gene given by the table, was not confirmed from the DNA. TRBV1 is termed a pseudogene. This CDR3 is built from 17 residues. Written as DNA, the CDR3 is TGCACCAGCAGCCAGGGGAGCAGGGGGATTGAAGACACTGAAGCTTTCTTT. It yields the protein CTSSQGSRGIEDTEAFF.

In DNA form, the CDR3 reads TGTGCCACCAGTGATTGGACAGACTCTGGAAACACCATATATTTT. Its translation is CATSDWTDSGNTIYF. The V gene is TRBV24-1, the J gene TRBJ1-3, with D perhaps matching TRBD1 (6 bases). CDR3 length equals 15 residues. V dropped 2 bases and J dropped 0 bases, with 7 bases sitting between them. Germline values: CDR1 KGHDR, CDR2 SFDVKD.

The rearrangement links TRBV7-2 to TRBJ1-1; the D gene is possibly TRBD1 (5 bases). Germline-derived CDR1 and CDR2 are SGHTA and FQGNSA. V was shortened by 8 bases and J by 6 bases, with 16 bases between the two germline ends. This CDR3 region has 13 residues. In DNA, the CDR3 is TGTGCCAGCTTGGCCAGGGTCGAGGCTGAAGCTTTCTTT. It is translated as CASLARVEAEAFF.

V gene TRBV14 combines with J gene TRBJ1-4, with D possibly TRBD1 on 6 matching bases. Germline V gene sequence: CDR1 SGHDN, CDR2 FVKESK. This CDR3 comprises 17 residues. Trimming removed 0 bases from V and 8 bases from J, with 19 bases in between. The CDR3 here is CASSQEHRTDRREKLFF. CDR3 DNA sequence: TGTGCCAGCAGCCAAGAACACCGGACAGACCGGAGGGAAAAACTGTTTTTT.

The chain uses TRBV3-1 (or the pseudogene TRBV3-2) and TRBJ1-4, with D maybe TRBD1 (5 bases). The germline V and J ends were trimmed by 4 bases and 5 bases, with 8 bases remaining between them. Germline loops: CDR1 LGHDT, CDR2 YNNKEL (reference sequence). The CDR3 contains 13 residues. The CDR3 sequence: CASSRGKNEKLFF. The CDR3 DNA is TGTGCCAGCAGCCGGGGCAAGAATGAAAAACTGTTTTTT.

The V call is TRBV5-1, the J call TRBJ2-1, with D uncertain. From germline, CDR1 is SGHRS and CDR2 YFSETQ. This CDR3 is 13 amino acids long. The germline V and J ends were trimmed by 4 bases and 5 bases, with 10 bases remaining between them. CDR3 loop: CASSLGPNNEQFF. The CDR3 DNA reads TGCGCCAGCAGCCTAGGCCCCAACAATGAGCAGTTCTTC.

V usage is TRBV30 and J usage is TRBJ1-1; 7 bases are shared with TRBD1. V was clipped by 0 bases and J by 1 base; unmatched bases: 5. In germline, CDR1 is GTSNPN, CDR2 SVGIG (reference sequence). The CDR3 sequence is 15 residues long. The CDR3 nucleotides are TGTGCCTGGAGTGTAGGGACAGTTAAGAACACTGAAGCTTTCTTT. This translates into CAWSVGTVKNTEAFF.

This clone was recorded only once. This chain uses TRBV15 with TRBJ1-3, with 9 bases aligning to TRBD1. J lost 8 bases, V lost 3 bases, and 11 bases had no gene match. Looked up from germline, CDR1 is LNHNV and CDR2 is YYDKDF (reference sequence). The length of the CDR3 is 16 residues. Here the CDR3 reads CATSSRPGTGPDTIYF. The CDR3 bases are TGTGCCACCAGCAGCCGGCCCGGGACAGGGCCAGACACCATATATTTT.

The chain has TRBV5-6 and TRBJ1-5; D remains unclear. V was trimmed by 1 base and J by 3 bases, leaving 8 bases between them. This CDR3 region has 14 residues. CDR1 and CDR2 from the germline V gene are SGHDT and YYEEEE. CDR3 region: CASSLRGSNQPQHF. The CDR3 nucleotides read TGTGCCAGCAGCTTGAGAGGGTCCAATCAGCCCCAGCATTTT.

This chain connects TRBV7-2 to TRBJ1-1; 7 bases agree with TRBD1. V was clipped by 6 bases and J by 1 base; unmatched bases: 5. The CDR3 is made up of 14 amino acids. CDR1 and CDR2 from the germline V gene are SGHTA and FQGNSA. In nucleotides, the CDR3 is TGTGCCAGCAGTCGACAGGGATCGAACACTGAAGCTTTCTTT. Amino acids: CASSRQGSNTEAFF.